This entry lists 29 T cell receptor beta chains sequenced from one sample in a study of CD8 T cells in Susac syndrome. Random hexamers were used to reverse transcribe the RNA input (about 0.5 to 1 ug). MiXCR, applied by TCRdb to the immunoSEQ multiplex PCR reads, yields one record per CDR3 protein. The sample lists more than 150,000 distinct CDR3 sequences, around 95% occurring once. What was sequenced was CD4+ T cells from PBMCs. The receptors were gathered from a human donor with Susac syndrome.

The rearrangement links TRBV28 to TRBJ2-2; 11 bases line up with TRBD2. Germline trimming cut 2 bases from V and 1 base from J; bases unmatched to any gene: 3. This CDR3 contains 17 residues. CDR1 is MDHEN and CDR2 is SYDVKM in the germline V gene. The CDR3 is CASSLLAGGKNTGELFF. For the CDR3, the DNA is TGTGCCAGCAGTTTACTAGCGGGGGGAAAGAACACCGGGGAGCTGTTTTTT. Filled out from reference TRBV28 and TRBJ2-2, the complete variable domain reads DVKVTQSSRYLVKRTGEKVFLECVQDMDHENMFWYRQDPGLGLRLIYFSYDVKMKEKGDIPEGYSVSREKKERFSLILESASTNQTSMYLCASSLLAGGKNTGELFFGEGSRLTVL.

The chain joins TRBV4-1 to TRBJ1-5; maybe TRBD1 (6 bases). Trimming stripped 5 bases from V and 4 bases from J, with 15 bases between. The CDR3 totals 15 residues. Germline loops: CDR1 MGHRA, CDR2 YSYEKL. CDR3 coding DNA: TGCGCCAGCAGCGCCCACAGGGTAGGAAATCAGCCCCAGCATTTT. It codes for CASSAHRVGNQPQHF.

The genes are TRBV5-1 and TRBJ2-3; 13 nucleotides agree with TRBD2. V gave up 4 bases and J gave up 3 bases; unmatched junction bases: 8. The CDR3 is 17 amino acids. Germline V gene lookup returns CDR1 SGHRS and CDR2 YFSETQ. CDR3 sequence reads: CASSPRLAGGRTDTQYF. DNA of the CDR3: TGCGCCAGCAGCCCCAGACTAGCGGGGGGCCGGACAGATACGCAGTATTTT.

The rearrangement uses TRBV29-1 and TRBJ2-5; D is uncertain. Deletions cut 6 bases from V and 2 bases from J, with 10 bases between. CDR3 length equals 12 residues. Germline loops: CDR1 SQVTM, CDR2 ANQGSEA. CDR3 residues: CSVLEQQETQYF. For the CDR3, the DNA is TGCAGCGTCCTCGAACAGCAAGAGACCCAGTACTTC.

This clonotype was seen a single time. This chain uses TRBV10-3 with TRBJ2-3, with D unclear. This CDR3 has 14 amino acids. The V and J ends lost 0 bases and 7 bases respectively, with 11 bases between them. CDR1 ENHRY and CDR2 SYGVKD come from the germline V gene. CDR3 DNA: TGTGCCATCAGTGAGTCTAAGTCGGGTTATACGCAGTATTTT. Translated, it gives CAISESKSGYTQYF.

The genes are TRBV25-1 and TRBJ2-3; D is perhaps TRBD1 (6 bases). Trimming stripped 6 bases from V and 6 bases from J, with 16 bases between. CDR1 MGHDK and CDR2 SYGVNS come from the germline V gene. The CDR3 is made up of 14 amino acids. CDR3 amino acids: CASSTGIGGDTQYF. The CDR3 coding sequence is TGTGCCAGCAGCACAGGGATTGGAGGCGATACGCAGTATTTT.

This chain uses TRBV27 with TRBJ1-2; D unresolved. Per the germline V gene, CDR1 is MNHEY and CDR2 is SMNVEV (reference sequence). V lost 4 bases and J lost 2, with 8 bases in between. The CDR3 totals 13 residues. CDR3 amino acids: CASSSDSNYGYTF. Here the CDR3 DNA reads TGTGCCAGCAGTTCGGACTCGAACTATGGCTACACCTTC.

The chain combines TRBV25-1 with TRBJ2-3, with D possibly TRBD2 on 5 matching bases. Germline-derived CDR1 and CDR2 are MGHDK and SYGVNS. The CDR3 runs 11 residues. Trimming removed 8 bases from V and 6 bases from J, with 9 bases in between. The CDR3 spells CASGPGDTQYF. As DNA, the CDR3 is TGTGCCAGCGGACCGGGGGATACGCAGTATTTT.

This clonotype was found once. Relative to the germline gene, one junction end is altered; a read error may explain this. The rearrangement links TRBV5-4 to TRBJ1-1; the D gene is possibly TRBD1 (5 bases). This CDR3 contains 14 residues. Germline V gene data show CDR1 as SGHNT and CDR2 as YYREEE (reference sequence). The CDR3 is CASSLARADTEVFF. The CDR3 DNA reads as TGTGCCAGCAGCTTGGCCAGGGCGGACACTGAAGTTTTCTTT.

The rearrangement links TRBV4-2 to TRBJ1-2; D might be TRBD1 (5 bases). V was clipped by 4 bases and J by 9 bases, with 24 bases between them. Per the germline V gene, CDR1 is LGHNA and CDR2 is YNFKEQ. This CDR3 has 16 amino acids. As DNA, the CDR3 is TGTGCCAGCAGCCGGGGAACCTCGACAGCCGCGGATAGCTACACCTTC. This encodes CASSRGTSTAADSYTF.

V gene TRBV19 combines with J gene TRBJ2-1; D may correspond to TRBD1 or TRBD2 (5 bases each). This CDR3 has 14 residues. Trimming cost V 4 bases and J 3 bases, with 10 bases left between them. The germline V gene has CDR1 LNHDA and CDR2 SQIVND (reference sequence). The CDR3, as DNA: TGTGCCAGTAGTAGGGACCGCGACTACAATGAGCAGTTCTTC. Its translation is CASSRDRDYNEQFF.

V is TRBV7-9 and J is TRBJ2-5, with D perhaps TRBD2 (6 bases). Germline CDR1 SEHNR, CDR2 FQNEAQ (reference sequence). The length of the CDR3 is 13 residues. V was shortened by 2 bases and J by 7 bases, with 11 bases between the two germline ends. CDR3 sequence: CASSLRTEGTQYF. CDR3 DNA: TGTGCCAGCAGCTTACGGACGGAGGGGACCCAGTACTTC. The full variable domain, in which reference TRBV7-9 and TRBJ2-5 provide the parts outside the CDR3, is DTGVSQNPRHKITKRGQNVTFRCDPISEHNRLYWYRQTLGQGPEFLTYFQNEAQLEKSRLLSDRFSAERPKGSFSTLEIQRTEQGDSAMYLCASSLRTEGTQYFGPGTRLLVL.

The rearrangement links TRBV6-2 or TRBV6-3 to TRBJ2-3, with D hard to call. This CDR3 is built from 17 residues. Germline assignment: CDR1 MNHEY and CDR2 SVGEGT. V lost 6 bases and J 6 bases, leaving 25 bases between the germline ends. The CDR3 loop is CASSPDRGTLNWDTQYF. The CDR3 DNA sequence: TGTGCCAGCAGCCCGGACCGAGGAACCTTAAATTGGGATACGCAGTATTTT.

This chain connects TRBV6-2 or TRBV6-3 to TRBJ2-5; 8 nucleotides agree with TRBD1. Losses at the gene ends were 2 bases for V and 2 bases for J; bases not matched to a gene: 4. The CDR3 is 15 amino acids. The germline V gene has CDR1 MNHEY and CDR2 SVGEGT. The CDR3 coding sequence is TGTGCCAGCAGTTACCCCGGACAGGGACAAGAGACCCAGTACTTC. Its translation: CASSYPGQGQETQYF.

This clonotype was found once. The genes are TRBV5-1 and TRBJ2-5, with a tentative D call TRBD2 (7 bases). V lost 4 bases and J lost 5, with 15 bases in between. The CDR3 covers 14 residues. From germline, CDR1 is SGHRS and CDR2 YFSETQ. CDR3 in amino acids: CASSRTGGQETQYF. The CDR3 DNA reads TGCGCCAGCAGCCGAACGGGGGGCCAGGAGACCCAGTACTTC.

In nucleotides, the CDR3 is TGCAGTGCTAGTGAGGATCCTAGCACAGATACGCAGTATTTT. Its translation is CSASEDPSTDTQYF. The chain employs TRBV20-1 and TRBJ2-3; the D is unclear. V shed 3 bases and J shed 0 bases, with 10 bases lying between them. There are 14 residues in the CDR3. From germline, CDR1 is DFQATT and CDR2 SNEGSKA (reference sequence).

This chain links TRBV19 with TRBJ1-5, with 7 bases identical to TRBD1. This CDR3 is built from 16 residues. V lost 5 bases, J lost 6 bases, and 13 bases stayed unmatched. Germline V CDR1 and CDR2: LNHDA, SQIVND (reference sequence). The CDR3 sequence: CASSPHRTGTGQPQHF. DNA for the CDR3: TGTGCCAGTAGTCCTCACCGGACAGGCACGGGTCAGCCCCAGCATTTT. Looking up the rest from reference TRBV19 and TRBJ1-5 gives the full variable domain: DGGITQSPKYLFRKEGQNVTLSCEQNLNHDAMYWYRQDPGQGLRLIYYSQIVNDFQKGDIAEGYSVSREKKESFPLTVTSAQKNPTAFYLCASSPHRTGTGQPQHFGDGTRLSIL.

V is TRBV6-1 and J is TRBJ1-2, with 9 bases identical to TRBD1. The germline V gene has CDR1 MNHNS and CDR2 SASEGT. Losses at the gene ends were 5 bases for V and 4 bases for J; bases not matched to a gene: 11. The CDR3 contains 16 residues. CDR3 sequence reads: CASSPTNRGRIYGYTF. The CDR3 DNA reads as TGTGCCAGCAGTCCAACTAACAGGGGGCGCATCTATGGCTACACCTTC.

The CDR3 sequence: CASSPEGSRGGRNEQFF. As DNA, the CDR3 is TGTGCCAGCAGCCCGGAAGGGTCGCGGGGGGGAAGAAATGAGCAGTTCTTC. This chain connects TRBV5-4 to TRBJ2-1; TRBD2 agrees at 9 bases. V shed 4 bases, J shed 7 bases, and the junction held 15 bases outside the gene matches. The V gene's germline CDR1 is SGHNT and CDR2 YYREEE (reference sequence). The CDR3 is made up of 17 amino acids. Supplemented by reference TRBV5-4 and TRBJ2-1, the full variable domain reads ETGVTQSPTHLIKTRGQQVTLRCSSQSGHNTVSWYQQALGQGPQFIFQYYREEENGRGNFPPRFSGLQFPNYSSELNVNALELDDSALYLCASSPEGSRGGRNEQFFGPGTRLTVL.

The rearrangement uses TRBV12-5 and TRBJ2-4; D gene unclear. Trimming removed 3 bases from V and 0 bases from J, with 9 bases in between. CDR3 length: 15 residues. CDR1 LGHNT and CDR2 FRNRAP come from the germline V gene. CDR3 bases: TGTGCTAGTGGTTTACAGCCCCTAGCCAAAAACATTCAGTACTTC. Its translation: CASGLQPLAKNIQYF. Using reference TRBV12-5 and TRBJ2-4 for the parts outside the CDR3, the full variable domain is DARVTQTPRHKVTEMGQEVTMRCQPILGHNTVFWYRQTMMQGLELLAYFRNRAPLDDSGMPKDRFSAEMPDATLATLKIQPSEPRDSAVYFCASGLQPLAKNIQYFGAGTRLSVL.

J is TRBJ2-5 and V is TRBV28; TRBD2 aligns across 14 bases. The CDR3 runs 19 residues. J was trimmed by 3 bases and V by 2 bases; bases with no gene match: 11. The germline V gene encodes CDR1 MDHEN and CDR2 SYDVKM. This chain's CDR3 is CASSLPLGLAGESKETQYF. The CDR3 nucleotides read TGTGCCAGCAGTTTACCACTGGGACTAGCGGGGGAGAGTAAAGAGACCCAGTACTTC.

The rearrangement uses TRBV7-8 and TRBJ2-7, with 9 nucleotides matching TRBD2. The CDR3 extends over 15 amino acids. J gave up 3 bases and V 5 bases, and 8 bases lay outside the gene matches. Per the germline V gene, CDR1 is SGHVS and CDR2 is FQNEAQ. Here the CDR3 reads CASSIGGLAYYEQYV. The CDR3, as DNA: TGTGCCAGCAGCATCGGGGGACTAGCCTACTACGAGCAGTACGTC.

This clonotype was found once. The chain joins TRBV9 to TRBJ1-4; no definite D call. This CDR3 contains 14 residues. Per the germline V gene, CDR1 is SGDLS and CDR2 is YYNGEE. V was pared by 3 bases and J by 0 bases, with 6 bases between. DNA of the CDR3: TGTGCCAGCAGCGCACATGCAACTAATGAAAAACTGTTTTTT. Its translation: CASSAHATNEKLFF.

The chain joins TRBV12-3 or TRBV12-4 to TRBJ2-7; no reliable D call. Trimming cost V 2 bases and J 3 bases, with 17 bases left between them. The CDR3 sequence is 16 residues long. The CDR3 coding sequence is TGTGCCAGCAGTTTACTCGGAAGCCGTTTCGGCTACGAGCAGTACTTC. This gives the protein CASSLLGSRFGYEQYF.

CDR3 sequence: CASSARGLAGPVITDTQYF. The CDR3 DNA sequence: TGTGCCAGCAGCGCGAGGGGACTAGCGGGACCAGTAATAACAGATACGCAGTATTTT. V and J are TRBV5-6 and TRBJ2-3; 13 bases are a match to TRBD2. The length of the CDR3 is 19 residues. The J segment lost 3 bases and the V segment lost 4 bases, leaving 14 bases of the junction unmatched. Per the germline V gene, CDR1 is SGHDT and CDR2 is YYEEEE.

The V call is TRBV6-5, the J call TRBJ2-2; 7 bases map to TRBD1. The CDR3 contains 17 residues. Trimming took 0 bases from V and 7 from J; bases not matched to a gene: 11. Germline CDR1 is MNHEY and CDR2 is SVGAGI. CDR3: CASSYSPPTGRGGELFF. The CDR3 DNA reads TGTGCCAGCAGTTACTCGCCTCCGACAGGGCGTGGCGGGGAGCTGTTTTTT.

The genes are TRBV28 and TRBJ2-4, with D perhaps matching TRBD2 (6 bases). Germline-derived CDR1 and CDR2 are MDHEN and SYDVKM. The CDR3 covers 13 residues. Trimming cost V 6 bases and J 5 bases, with 11 bases left between them. The DNA of the CDR3 is TGTGCCAGCAGGGGGACTGCCCAAAACATTCAGTACTTC. It translates to CASRGTAQNIQYF.

V and J are TRBV18 and TRBJ2-7, with 13 bases that match TRBD2. The CDR3 contains 17 residues. Trimming at V came to 4 bases and at J to 1 base, leaving 7 bases not matched to a gene. Germline V lookup: CDR1 KGHSH, CDR2 LQKENI. CDR3 residues: CASSQGTSGTGSYEQYF. The CDR3, as DNA: TGTGCCAGCTCACAAGGGACTAGCGGGACGGGGTCCTACGAGCAGTACTTC.

The chain is built from TRBV29-1 and TRBJ2-5, with D hard to call. From germline, CDR1 is SQVTM and CDR2 ANQGSEA. V gave up 5 bases and J gave up 1 base, with 8 bases separating them. The CDR3 has 12 residues. CDR3 loop: CSVLYTQETQYF. The DNA for the CDR3 is TGCAGCGTTCTGTACACCCAAGAGACCCAGTACTTC.